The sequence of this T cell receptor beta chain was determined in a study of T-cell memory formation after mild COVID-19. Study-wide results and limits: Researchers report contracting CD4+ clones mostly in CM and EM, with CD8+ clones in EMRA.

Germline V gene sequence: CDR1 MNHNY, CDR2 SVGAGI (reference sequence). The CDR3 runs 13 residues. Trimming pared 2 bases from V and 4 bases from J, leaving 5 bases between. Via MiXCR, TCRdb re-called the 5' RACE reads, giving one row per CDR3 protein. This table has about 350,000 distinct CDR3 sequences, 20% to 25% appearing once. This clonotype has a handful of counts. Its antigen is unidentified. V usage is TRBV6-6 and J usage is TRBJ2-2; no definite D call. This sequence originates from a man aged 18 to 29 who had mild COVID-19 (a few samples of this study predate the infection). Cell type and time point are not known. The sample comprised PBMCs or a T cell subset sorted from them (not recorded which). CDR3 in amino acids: CASSYGRTGELFF. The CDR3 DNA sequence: TGTGCCAGCAGTTACGGTCGCACCGGGGAGCTGTTTTTT.